The subject of this entry is one TCR beta chain. Specified treatment: oral pan-JAK inhibitor, 5-10 mg twice daily. RNA extraction and reverse transcription yielded cDNA as sequencing template. The table came from immunoSEQ multiplex PCR; TCRdb's copy has only in-frame clones and leaves some out. Among more than 130,000 clones, 80% to 90% were seen once, and the ten largest hold roughly 25%. Trimming shortened V by 6 bases and J by 8 bases, and 17 bases separated the two germline ends. This CDR3 spans 15 amino acids. Germline CDR1 and CDR2: MGHDK and SYGVNS. These data come from a study of CD8+ T cells in alopecia areata.

The sample here was CD8+ T cells sorted from blood, taken at week 4, from a patient treated with tofacitinib. This TCR came from a human donor with alopecia areata. The chain combines TRBV25-1 with TRBJ1-6; D gene uncertain. This CDR3 reads CASREAGHFYSPLHF. In DNA form, the CDR3 reads TGTGCCAGCAGGGAGGCCGGGCATTTTTATTCACCCCTCCACTTT.